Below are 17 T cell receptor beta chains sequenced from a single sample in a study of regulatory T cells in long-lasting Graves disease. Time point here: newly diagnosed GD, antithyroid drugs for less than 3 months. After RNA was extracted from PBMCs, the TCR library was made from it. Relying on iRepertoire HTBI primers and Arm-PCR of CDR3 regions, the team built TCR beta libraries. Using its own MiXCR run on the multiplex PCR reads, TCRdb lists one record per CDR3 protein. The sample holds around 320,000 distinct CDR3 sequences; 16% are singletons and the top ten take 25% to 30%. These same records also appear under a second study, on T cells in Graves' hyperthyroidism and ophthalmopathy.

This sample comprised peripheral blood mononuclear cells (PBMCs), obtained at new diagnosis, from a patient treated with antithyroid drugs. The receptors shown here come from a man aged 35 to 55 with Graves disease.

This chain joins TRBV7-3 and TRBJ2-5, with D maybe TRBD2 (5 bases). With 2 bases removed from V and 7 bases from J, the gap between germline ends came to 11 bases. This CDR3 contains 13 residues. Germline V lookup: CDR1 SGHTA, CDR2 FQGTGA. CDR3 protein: CASSLSGSATQYF. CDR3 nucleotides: TGTGCCAGCAGCTTATCTGGGAGCGCGACCCAGTACTTC.

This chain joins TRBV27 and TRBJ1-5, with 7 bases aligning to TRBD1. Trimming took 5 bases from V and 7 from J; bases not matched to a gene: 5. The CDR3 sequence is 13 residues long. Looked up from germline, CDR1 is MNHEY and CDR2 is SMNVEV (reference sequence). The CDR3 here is CASSGLTGQPQHF. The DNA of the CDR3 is TGTGCCAGCAGTGGACTGACAGGGCAGCCCCAGCATTTT.

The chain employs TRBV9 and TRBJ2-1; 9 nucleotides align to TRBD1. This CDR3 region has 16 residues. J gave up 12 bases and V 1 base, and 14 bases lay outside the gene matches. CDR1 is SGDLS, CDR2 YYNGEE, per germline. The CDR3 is CASSVLPGQGPSGQFF. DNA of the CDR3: TGTGCCAGCAGCGTACTCCCGGGACAGGGCCCCTCGGGGCAGTTCTTC.

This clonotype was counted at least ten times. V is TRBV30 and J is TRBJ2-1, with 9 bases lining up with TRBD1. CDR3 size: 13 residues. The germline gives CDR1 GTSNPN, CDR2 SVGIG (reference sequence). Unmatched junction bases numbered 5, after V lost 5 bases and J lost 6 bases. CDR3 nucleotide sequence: TGTGCCTGGGAACAGGGGGCGGTCAATGAGCAGTTCTTC. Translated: CAWEQGAVNEQFF.

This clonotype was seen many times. The CDR3 protein is CASTPGGVWADPYGYTF. In DNA form, the CDR3 reads TGTGCCAGCACCCCAGGGGGTGTTTGGGCCGATCCCTATGGCTACACCTTC. The chain is built from TRBV28 and TRBJ1-2; 7 bases line up with TRBD1. J gave up 4 bases and V 7 bases, and 18 bases lay outside the gene matches. The CDR3 totals 17 residues. CDR1 is MDHEN and CDR2 is SYDVKM in the germline V gene.

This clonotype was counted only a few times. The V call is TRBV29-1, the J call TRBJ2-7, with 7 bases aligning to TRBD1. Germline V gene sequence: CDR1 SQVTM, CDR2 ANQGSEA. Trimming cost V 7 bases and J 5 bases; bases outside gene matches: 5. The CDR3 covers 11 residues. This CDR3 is CSAATGNEQYF. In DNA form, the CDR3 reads TGCAGCGCCGCGACAGGGAACGAGCAGTACTTC.

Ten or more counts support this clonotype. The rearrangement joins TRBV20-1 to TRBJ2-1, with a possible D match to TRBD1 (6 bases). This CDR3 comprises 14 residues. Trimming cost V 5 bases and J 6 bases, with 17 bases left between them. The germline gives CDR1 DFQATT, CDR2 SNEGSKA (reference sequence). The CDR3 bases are TGCAGTGCTCTAGGGGGAAGAGGGATCAATGAGCAGTTCTTC. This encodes CSALGGRGINEQFF.

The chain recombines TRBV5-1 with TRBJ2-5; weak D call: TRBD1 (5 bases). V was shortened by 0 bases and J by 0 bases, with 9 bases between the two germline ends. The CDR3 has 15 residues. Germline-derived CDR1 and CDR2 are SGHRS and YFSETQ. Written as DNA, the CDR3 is TGCGCCAGCAGCTTGGGTGGGGCAGACCAAGAGACCCAGTACTTC. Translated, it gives CASSLGGADQETQYF.

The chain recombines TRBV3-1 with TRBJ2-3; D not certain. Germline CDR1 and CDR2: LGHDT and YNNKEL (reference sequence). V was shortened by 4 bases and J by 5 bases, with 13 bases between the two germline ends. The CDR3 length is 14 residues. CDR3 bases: TGTGCCAGCAGCCCTAAGAACACACGAGATACGCAGTATTTT. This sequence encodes CASSPKNTRDTQYF.

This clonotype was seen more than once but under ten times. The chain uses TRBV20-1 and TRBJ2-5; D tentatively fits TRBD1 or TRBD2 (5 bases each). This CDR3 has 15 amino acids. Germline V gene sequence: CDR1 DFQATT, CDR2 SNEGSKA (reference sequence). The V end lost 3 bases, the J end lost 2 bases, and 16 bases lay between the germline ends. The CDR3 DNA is TGCAGTGCTAGCAGCCGAGGGGCAGGGCAAGAGACCCAGTACTTC. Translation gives CSASSRGAGQETQYF.

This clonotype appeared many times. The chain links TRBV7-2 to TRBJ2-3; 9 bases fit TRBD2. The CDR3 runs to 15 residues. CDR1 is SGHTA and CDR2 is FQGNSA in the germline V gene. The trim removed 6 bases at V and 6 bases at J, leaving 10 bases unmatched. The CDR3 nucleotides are TGTGCCAGCAGTCTCTTGGCGGGGGGGCCCGATACGCAGTATTTT. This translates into CASSLLAGGPDTQYF.

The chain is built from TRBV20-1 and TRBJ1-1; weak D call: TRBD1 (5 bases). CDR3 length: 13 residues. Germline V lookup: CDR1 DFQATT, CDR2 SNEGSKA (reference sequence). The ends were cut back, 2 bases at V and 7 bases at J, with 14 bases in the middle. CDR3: CSARKVPGLEAFF. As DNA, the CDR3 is TGCAGTGCTAGAAAAGTACCGGGACTTGAAGCTTTCTTT.

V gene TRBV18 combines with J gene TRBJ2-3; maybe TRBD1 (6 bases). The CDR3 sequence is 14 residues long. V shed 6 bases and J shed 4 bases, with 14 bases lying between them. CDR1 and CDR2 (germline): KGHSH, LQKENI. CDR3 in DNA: TGTGCCAGCTCCCTTCGCCAGGGGCCAGATACGCAGTATTTT. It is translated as CASSLRQGPDTQYF.

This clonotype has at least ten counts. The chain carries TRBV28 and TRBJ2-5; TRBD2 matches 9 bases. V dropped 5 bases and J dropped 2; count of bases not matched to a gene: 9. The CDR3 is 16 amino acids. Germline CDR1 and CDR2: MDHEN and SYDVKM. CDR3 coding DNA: TGTGCCAGCAGTCTTGGGACTAGCCTAAGTCAAGAGACCCAGTACTTC. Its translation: CASSLGTSLSQETQYF.

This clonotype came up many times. The CDR3 DNA reads TGTGCCAGCTCACCACCCCTCGGGGGGCAAGAGACCCAGTACTTC. Its protein product is CASSPPLGGQETQYF. The V call is TRBV18, the J call TRBJ2-5; 7 nucleotides agree with TRBD2. V dropped 0 bases and J dropped 2; count of bases not matched to a gene: 3. CDR3 length: 15 amino acids. CDR1 is KGHSH, CDR2 LQKENI, per germline.

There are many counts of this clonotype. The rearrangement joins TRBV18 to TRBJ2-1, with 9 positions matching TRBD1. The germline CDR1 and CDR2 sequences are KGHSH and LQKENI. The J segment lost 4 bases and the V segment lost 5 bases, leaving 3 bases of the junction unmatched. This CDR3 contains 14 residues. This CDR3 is CASSSTGGYNEQFF. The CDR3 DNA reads TGTGCCAGCTCATCGACAGGGGGTTACAATGAGCAGTTCTTC.

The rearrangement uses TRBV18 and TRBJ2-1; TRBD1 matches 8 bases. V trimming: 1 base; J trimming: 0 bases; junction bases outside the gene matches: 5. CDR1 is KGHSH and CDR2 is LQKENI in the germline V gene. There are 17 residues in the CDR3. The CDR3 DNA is TGTGCCAGCTCACCACAACTGACAGGGGCCTCCTACAATGAGCAGTTCTTC. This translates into CASSPQLTGASYNEQFF.